A single T cell receptor (beta chain) is shown here with its context. Its antigen is unknown. This CDR3 is 13 amino acids long. V gave up 9 bases and J gave up 9 bases; unmatched junction bases: 9. Looked up from germline, CDR1 is SGHRS and CDR2 is YFSETQ. Primers: 60 Vbeta forward and 13 Jbeta reverse. The data were produced by immunoSEQ multiplex PCR, yet TCRdb's version contains in-frame clones alone and is incomplete. The sample contains around 180,000 clones, 70% to 80% of which appear only once. While unrecorded immune exposures were likely, the donors were nominally healthy when sampled. The data originate from a study of cytomegalovirus exposure and HLA in healthy donors. General study points: Several of the most significant clusters were apparently associated with common viral pathogens in a later analysis. HLA-A and HLA-B allele assignments for most subjects were reportedly predicted accurately using TCR beta sequences. Presence/absence analyses supposed approximately even sequencing depth among donors.

This clonotype was obtained from a woman aged 40 to 50 in good health and CMV-seronegative. The chain uses TRBV5-1 and TRBJ2-1, with TRBD1 matching 10 bases. The specimen sequenced was PBMCs. The CDR3 loop is CATQTGGEGEQFF. CDR3 in DNA: TGCGCCACCCAGACAGGGGGCGAGGGTGAGCAGTTCTTC. The full variable domain, rest sourced from reference TRBV5-1 and TRBJ2-1, is KAGVTQTPRYLIKTRGQQVTLSCSPISGHRSVSWYQQTPGQGLQFLFEYFSETQRNKGNFPGRFSGRQFSNSRSEMNVSTLELGDSALYLCATQTGGEGEQFFGPGTRLTVL.